What follows describes a single TCR beta chain. This sample was included in a study of blood T cell repertoires in COVID-19. On the study more broadly: Samples taken during acute and convalescent COVID-19 were collected in the United States, Italy and Spain.

Sequencing was performed with immunoSEQ multiplex PCR; in TCRdb, only in-frame clones are kept and a portion is missing. The data contain around 250,000 clones, roughly 88% of them singletons. Per germline, CDR1 SEHNR and CDR2 FQNEAQ (reference sequence). V dropped 2 bases and J dropped 0 bases, with 8 bases sitting between them. The length of the CDR3 is 15 residues. The TCR comes from a man at least 80 years old with acute or convalescent COVID-19. The rearrangement uses TRBV7-9 and TRBJ1-5; TRBD1 might be the D (6 bases). Sequencing was carried out using peripheral blood. The CDR3 protein is CASSLQGHSNQPQHF. CDR3 bases: TGTGCCAGCAGCTTACAGGGACATAGCAATCAGCCCCAGCATTTT.